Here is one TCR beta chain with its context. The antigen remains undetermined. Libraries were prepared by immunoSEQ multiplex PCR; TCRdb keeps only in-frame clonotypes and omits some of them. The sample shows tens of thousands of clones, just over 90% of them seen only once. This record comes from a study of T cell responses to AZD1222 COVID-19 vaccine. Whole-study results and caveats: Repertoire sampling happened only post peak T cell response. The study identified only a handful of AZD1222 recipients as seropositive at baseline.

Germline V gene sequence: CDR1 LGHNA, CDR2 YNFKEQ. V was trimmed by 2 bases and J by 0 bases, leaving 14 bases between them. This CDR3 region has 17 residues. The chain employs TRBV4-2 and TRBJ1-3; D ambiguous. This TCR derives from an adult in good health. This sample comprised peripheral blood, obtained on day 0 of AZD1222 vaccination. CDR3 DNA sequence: TGTGCCAGCAGCCAACCGTGGAAGGGCCACTCTGGAAACACCATATATTTT. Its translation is CASSQPWKGHSGNTIYF.